Listed below are T cell receptor beta chains from one sample, sequenced in a study of cytomegalovirus exposure and HLA in healthy donors. Sequencing was performed with immunoSEQ multiplex PCR; in TCRdb, only in-frame clones are kept and a portion is missing. This table has around 150,000 clones, about 75% appearing once. The sequencing sample was made of PBMCs. The receptor source for this set is a young man in good health and CMV-seropositive. CDR3s include the opening cysteine and the closing phenylalanine or tryptophan. The D gene is left open where the match is weak. Expanded clones are given a class, and other clones once, few, many or no size at all.

. | . | TRBJ1-5 | TRBV7-9 | CSSSLEGSGGFNQPQHF | TGTTCCAGCAGCTTAGAAGGGAGCGGAGGTTTCAATCAGCCCCAGCATTTT
TRBD2 | . | TRBJ2-7 | TRBV2 | CASRKTSNLYEQYF | TGTGCCAGCAGGAAGACTAGCAATTTGTACGAGCAGTACTTC
. | . | TRBJ2-4 | TRBV5-6 | CASSMDKVEVDIQYF | TGTGCCAGCAGCATGGACAAGGTGGAGGTAGACATTCAGTACTTC
TRBD1 | . | TRBJ1-2 | TRBV6-5 | CASRYGGQGHGYTF | TGTGCCAGCAGGTACGGCGGACAGGGTCATGGCTACACCTTC
TRBD2 | . | TRBJ2-6 | TRBV6-6 | CASSATSAGANVLTF | TGTGCCAGCAGCGCAACTAGCGCTGGGGCCAACGTCCTGACTTTC
TRBD1 | few | TRBJ2-7 | TRBV7-2 | CASNTDRVGEQYF | TGTGCCAGCAATACTGACAGGGTCGGGGAGCAGTACTTC
TRBD1 | . | TRBJ1-5 | TRBV5-8 | CASSRGQGAYSNQPQHF | TGTGCCAGCAGTCGTGGACAGGGCGCCTATAGCAATCAGCCCCAGCATTTT
. | . | TRBJ2-2 | TRBV7-6 | CASSLIPSGELFF | TGTGCCAGCAGCTTAATTCCGAGCGGGGAGCTGTTTTTT
TRBD1 | . | TRBJ2-1 | TRBV4-1 | CASSQDDRAPTREQFF | TGCGCCAGCAGCCAAGATGACAGGGCCCCCACGAGGGAGCAGTTCTTC
TRBD1 | . | TRBJ1-1 | TRBV27 | CASSSGTGALNTEAFF | TGTGCCAGCAGCTCCGGGACAGGGGCGTTGAACACTGAAGCTTTCTTT
TRBD2 | . | TRBJ2-7 | TRBV5-1 | CASSPSSGVYEQYF | TGCGCCAGCAGCCCTTCTAGCGGTGTATACGAGCAGTACTTC
TRBD2 | . | TRBJ2-1 | TRBV7-6 | CASSLPGGNWEQFF | TGTGCCAGCAGCTTACCGGGAGGGAATTGGGAGCAGTTCTTC
. | . | TRBJ2-7 | TRBV30 | CAWGFRGLAGNYEQYF | TGTGCCTGGGGATTCAGGGGGCTAGCGGGGAACTACGAGCAGTACTTC
TRBD2 | . | TRBJ2-5 | TRBV2 | CASSESLAGRETQYF | TGTGCCAGCAGTGAATCCCTAGCGGGTCGAGAGACCCAGTACTTC
. | . | TRBJ1-5 | TRBV2 | CASSGGSGSQPQHF | TGTGCCAGCAGTGGTGGTTCGGGGTCCCAGCCCCAGCATTTT
TRBD1 | . | TRBJ2-7 | TRBV5-4 | CASTVTGDRGPYEQYF | TGTGCCAGCACCGTTACAGGGGACAGGGGACCCTACGAGCAGTACTTC
TRBD2 | . | TRBJ2-7 | TRBV30 | CAWVTSGGHSGQYF | TGTGCCTGGGTAACTAGCGGGGGCCACTCTGGGCAGTACTTC
. | . | TRBJ1-2 | TRBV19 | CASTTGYGYTF | TGTGCCAGTACAACAGGCTATGGCTACACCTTC
. | . | TRBJ1-4 | TRBV23-1 | CASSQSPGRVREKLFF | TGCGCCAGCAGTCAATCCCCCGGCAGGGTACGTGAAAAACTGTTTTTT
. | once | TRBJ1-5 | TRBV21-1 | CAGELLQGAGNQPQHF | TGTGCCGGCGAGCTTCTACAGGGGGCCGGGAATCAGCCCCAGCATTTT
. | . | TRBJ1-5 | TRBV2 | CASSGQIYQPQHF | TGTGCCAGCAGTGGACAGATCTATCAGCCCCAGCATTTT
TRBD2 | . | TRBJ2-7 | TRBV7-9 | CASGRDYEQYF | TGTGCCAGCGGGAGGGACTACGAGCAGTACTTC
TRBD1 | . | TRBJ2-2 | TRBV29-1 | CSATGVSGELFF | TGCAGCGCGACAGGGGTTTCCGGGGAGCTGTTTTTT
TRBD2 | . | TRBJ2-5 | TRBV7-7 | CASSTTSGQETQYF | TGTGCCAGCAGCACGACTAGCGGACAAGAGACCCAGTACTTC
TRBD2 | . | TRBJ2-7 | TRBV30 | CAWSGSAGDYEQYF | TGTGCCTGGAGTGGTTCCGCGGGGGACTACGAGCAGTACTTC
. | . | TRBJ2-7 | TRBV30 | CALSTASYEQYF | TGTGCCTTGTCCACAGCTTCCTACGAGCAGTACTTC
. | . | TRBJ1-5 | TRBV4-1 | CASSQEQGNQPQHF | TGCGCCAGCAGCCAGGAACAGGGCAATCAGCCCCAGCATTTT
. | . | TRBJ1-6 | TRBV7-3 | CASSLQGVNSPLHF | TGTGCCAGCAGTCTACAGGGTGTGAATTCACCCCTCCACTTT
TRBD1 | . | TRBJ1-4 | TRBV6-5 | CASRKDRVGEKLFF | TGTGCCAGCAGAAAGGACAGGGTGGGTGAAAAACTGTTTTTT
TRBD2 | . | TRBJ2-7 | TRBV6-5 | CASNALAGASYEQYF | TGTGCCAGCAACGCCCTAGCGGGAGCGTCCTACGAGCAGTACTTC
TRBD1 | once | TRBJ2-7 | TRBV28 | CASSDRGQGVGEQYF | TGTGCCAGCAGTGATAGGGGACAGGGGGTGGGCGAGCAGTACTTC
. | . | TRBJ1-6 | TRBV4-1 | CASSQTDSNSPLHF | TGCGCCAGCAGCCAGACGGACAGTAATTCACCCCTCCACTTT
TRBD1 | . | TRBJ1-6 | TRBV6-5 | CASSYSYRGPNSPLHF | TGTGCCAGCAGTTACTCTTACAGGGGCCCTAATTCACCCCTCCACTTT
. | few | TRBJ2-1 | TRBV25-1 | CASSVGLAAPGDEQFF | TGTGCCAGCAGTGTGGGTCTAGCGGCCCCAGGGGATGAGCAGTTCTTC
TRBD1 | . | TRBJ1-1 | TRBV5-1 | CASSGATGVNTEAFF | TGCGCCAGCAGCGGGGCGACAGGGGTGAACACTGAAGCTTTCTTT
TRBD2 | . | TRBJ2-7 | TRBV7-8 | CASRQRGLASEQYF | TGTGCCAGCAGGCAAAGGGGACTAGCGAGTGAGCAGTACTTC
. | . | TRBJ1-5 | TRBV18 | CASSLTGGPFGGPQHF | TGTGCCAGCTCACTGACCGGGGGGCCCTTTGGGGGGCCCCAGCATTTT
TRBD1 | . | TRBJ1-4 | TRBV2 | CASSDWQGATNEKLFF | TGTGCCAGCAGTGATTGGCAGGGGGCAACTAATGAAAAACTGTTTTTT
. | . | TRBJ1-1 | TRBV2 | CASSGEGNTEAFF | TGTGCCAGCAGTGGGGAGGGGAACACTGAAGCTTTCTTT
TRBD2 | . | TRBJ2-3 | TRBV5-4 | CASSARTSGRDTQYF | TGTGCCAGCAGCGCCCGGACTAGCGGGAGAGATACGCAGTATTTT
. | . | TRBJ1-4 | TRBV21-1 | CASSHQLSRDRGVGEKLFF | TGTGCCAGCAGCCACCAATTGTCCCGGGACAGGGGAGTTGGGGAAAAACTGTTTTTT
TRBD1 | . | TRBJ2-7 | TRBV9 | CASSAYSGTDEQYF | TGTGCCAGCAGCGCTTACTCCGGGACAGACGAGCAGTACTTC
TRBD1 | . | TRBJ2-1 | TRBV2 | CASTPVTGGYNNEQFF | TGTGCCAGCACCCCGGTAACAGGGGGATACAACAATGAGCAGTTCTTC
. | . | TRBJ2-7 | TRBV10-2 | CASSDSYEQYF | TGCGCCAGCAGTGACTCCTACGAGCAGTACTTC
. | . | TRBJ1-1 | TRBV19 | CASRPTVHTEAFF | TGTGCCAGTAGACCGACAGTGCACACTGAAGCTTTCTTT
. | once | TRBJ2-5 | TRBV5-1 | CASSLVPNGEQYF | TGCGCCAGCAGCTTGGTGCCAAACGGGGAGCAGTACTTC
TRBD2 | . | TRBJ2-1 | TRBV30 | CAWSVGRLAGVGEQFF | TGTGCCTGGAGTGTAGGAAGGCTAGCGGGAGTGGGTGAGCAGTTCTTC
. | . | TRBJ2-3 | TRBV15 | CATSRSLVSSDTQYF | TGTGCCACCAGCAGGTCTCTAGTTTCCTCAGATACGCAGTATTTT
. | . | TRBJ1-6 | TRBV19 | CASQREVGSPLHF | TGTGCCAGCCAGAGGGAGGTAGGGTCACCCCTCCACTTT
. | . | TRBJ2-2 | TRBV28 | CASSLVGLNTGELFF | TGTGCCAGCAGTTTAGTGGGCCTGAACACCGGGGAGCTGTTTTTT